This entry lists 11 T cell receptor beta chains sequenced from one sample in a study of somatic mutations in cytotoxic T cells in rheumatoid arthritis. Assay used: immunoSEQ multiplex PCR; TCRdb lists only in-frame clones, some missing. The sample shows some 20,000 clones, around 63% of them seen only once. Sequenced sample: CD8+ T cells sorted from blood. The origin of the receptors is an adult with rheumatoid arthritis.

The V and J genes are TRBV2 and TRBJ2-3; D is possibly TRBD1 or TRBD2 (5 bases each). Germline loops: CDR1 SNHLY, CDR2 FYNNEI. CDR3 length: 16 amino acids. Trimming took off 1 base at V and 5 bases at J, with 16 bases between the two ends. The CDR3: CASSEEEGAREDTQYF. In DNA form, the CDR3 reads TGTGCCAGCAGTGAAGAAGAAGGGGCCCGGGAAGATACGCAGTATTTT. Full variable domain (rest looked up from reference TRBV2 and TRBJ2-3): EPEVTQTPSHQVTQMGQEVILRCVPISNHLYFYWYRQILGQKVEFLVSFYNNEISEKSEIFDDQFSVERPDGSNFTLKIRSTKLEDSAMYFCASSEEEGAREDTQYFGPGTRLTVL.

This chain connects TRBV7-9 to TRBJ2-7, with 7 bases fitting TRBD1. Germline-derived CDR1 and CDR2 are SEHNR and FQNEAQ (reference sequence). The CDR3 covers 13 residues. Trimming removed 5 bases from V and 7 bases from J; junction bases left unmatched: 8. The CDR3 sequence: CASSPTGVREQYF. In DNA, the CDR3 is TGTGCCAGCAGCCCAACAGGGGTGCGGGAGCAGTACTTC.

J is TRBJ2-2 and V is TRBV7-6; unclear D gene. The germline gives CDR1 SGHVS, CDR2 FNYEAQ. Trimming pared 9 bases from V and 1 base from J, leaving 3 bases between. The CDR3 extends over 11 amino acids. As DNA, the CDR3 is TGTGCCAGTGGGAACACCGGGGAGCTGTTTTTT. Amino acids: CASGNTGELFF.

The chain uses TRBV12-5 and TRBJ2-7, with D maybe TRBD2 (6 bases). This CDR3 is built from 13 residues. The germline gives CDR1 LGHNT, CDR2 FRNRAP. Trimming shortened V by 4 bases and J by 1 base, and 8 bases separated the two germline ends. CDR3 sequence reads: CASGWGGSYEQYF. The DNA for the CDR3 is TGTGCTAGTGGTTGGGGAGGATCCTACGAGCAGTACTTC.

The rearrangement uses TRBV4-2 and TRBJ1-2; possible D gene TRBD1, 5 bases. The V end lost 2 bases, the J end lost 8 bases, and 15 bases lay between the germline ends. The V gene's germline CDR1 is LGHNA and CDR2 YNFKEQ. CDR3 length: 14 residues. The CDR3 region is CASSQSQGSGGYTF. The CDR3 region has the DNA TGTGCCAGCAGCCAATCCCAGGGCTCGGGGGGCTACACCTTC.

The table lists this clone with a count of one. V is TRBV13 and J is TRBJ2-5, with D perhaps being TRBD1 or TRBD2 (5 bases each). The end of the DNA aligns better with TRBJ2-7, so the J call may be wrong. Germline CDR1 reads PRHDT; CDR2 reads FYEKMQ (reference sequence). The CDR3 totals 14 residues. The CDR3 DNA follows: TGTGCCAGCAGCCCCTCAGGGAGCTCCTACGAGCAGTACTTC. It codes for CASSPSGSSYEQYF.

The DNA for the CDR3 is TGTGCCTGGAGTGATGGGGACGCCTACGAGCAGTACTTC. Translation: CAWSDGDAYEQYF. J is TRBJ2-5 and V is TRBV30, with D perhaps being TRBD1 or TRBD2 (5 bases each). The J call is in doubt because the DNA end fits TRBJ2-7 better. The germline V gene encodes CDR1 GTSNPN and CDR2 SVGIG (reference sequence). The CDR3 has 13 amino acids.

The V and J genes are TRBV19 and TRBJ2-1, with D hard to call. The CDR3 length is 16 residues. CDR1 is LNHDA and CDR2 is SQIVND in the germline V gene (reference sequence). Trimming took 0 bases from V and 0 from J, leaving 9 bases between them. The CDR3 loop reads CASSIEGSSSYNEQFF. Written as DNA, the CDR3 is TGTGCCAGTAGTATAGAAGGATCCAGCTCCTACAATGAGCAGTTCTTC.

CDR3 residues: CASSQEPGQGSKQYF. The CDR3 nucleotides are TGCGCCAGCAGCCAAGAGCCCGGACAGGGGAGTAAGCAGTACTTC. The J gene is TRBJ2-7, the V gene TRBV4-1; the match to TRBD1 covers 9 bases. The CDR3 has 15 amino acids. V shed 0 bases, J shed 8 bases, and the junction held 8 bases outside the gene matches. Germline V gives CDR1 MGHRA, CDR2 YSYEKL.

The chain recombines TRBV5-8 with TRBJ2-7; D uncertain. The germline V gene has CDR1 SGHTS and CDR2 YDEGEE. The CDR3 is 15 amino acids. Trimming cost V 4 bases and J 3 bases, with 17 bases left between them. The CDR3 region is CASSPAGSGIYEQYF. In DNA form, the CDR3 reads TGTGCCAGCAGCCCCGCCGGGTCAGGCATCTACGAGCAGTACTTC.

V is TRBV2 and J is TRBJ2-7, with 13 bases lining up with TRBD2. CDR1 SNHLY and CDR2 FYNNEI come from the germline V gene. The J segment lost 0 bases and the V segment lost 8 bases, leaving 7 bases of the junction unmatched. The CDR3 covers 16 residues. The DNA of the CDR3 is TGTGCCAGCCGGGGACTAGCGGGAACTCACTCCTACGAGCAGTACTTC. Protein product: CASRGLAGTHSYEQYF.